This T cell receptor beta chain comes out of a study of blood T cell repertoires in COVID-19. The protocol was immunoSEQ multiplex PCR, while the TCRdb copy is restricted to in-frame clones and leaves out a portion. The table shows roughly 290,000 clones, with around 82% occurring only once. CDR1 and CDR2 from the germline V gene are SGHRS and YFSETQ. V trimming: 1 base; J trimming: 2 bases; junction bases outside the gene matches: 3. The CDR3 sequence is 15 residues long. Material for sequencing was peripheral blood. The sequence derives from a person aged 65-85 years with COVID-19, enrolled during active disease. The V and J genes are TRBV5-1 and TRBJ2-1, with 7 positions matching TRBD2. The CDR3 region has the DNA TGCGCCAGCAGCTTGCTGACTAGCACCTACAATGAGCAGTTCTTC. It is translated as CASSLLTSTYNEQFF.